These T cell receptor beta chains were read from a single sample in a study of beta chain features in type 1 diabetes. Using immunoSEQ multiplex PCR, the repertoire was profiled, and TCRdb retains in-frame clones only, with some absent. The top ten hold under 0.02% of the sample, which has approximately 380,000 clones, about 15% seen once. Sequencing was done on a sample of naive CD4+ T cells from blood. The receptors shown here come from a young woman in good health. CDR3s include the opening cysteine and the closing phenylalanine or tryptophan. D genes are given only for firm matches. Clone size, where shown, is once, few, many, or a class for clones that have expanded.

d_gene	v_gene	j_gene	abundance	CDR3nt	CDR3aa
.	TRBV6-6	TRBJ2-3	.	TGTGCCAGCGGATGGCGACAAGCTAGCACAGATACGCAGTATTTT	CASGWRQASTDTQYF
.	TRBV18	TRBJ1-2	.	TGTGCCAGCTCATCTGGACTAGTAGGCTACACCTTC	CASSSGLVGYTF
.	TRBV5-1	TRBJ2-6	few	TGCGCCAGCGGTTTTCCCGGGAGCTCTGGGGCCAACGTCCTGACTTTC	CASGFPGSSGANVLTF
TRBD1	TRBV27	TRBJ2-1	.	TGTGCCAGCAGTCCCCCCGGACAGGTTTCGCAGTTCTTC	CASSPPGQVSQFF
.	TRBV30	TRBJ1-1	few	TGTGCCTGGGGGCGGGACACTGAAGCTTTCTTT	CAWGRDTEAFF
TRBD2	TRBV7-9	TRBJ2-3	few	TGTGCCAGCAGCTCCACGGCGGGAGCTGATACGCAGTATTTT	CASSSTAGADTQYF
TRBD1	TRBV4-3	TRBJ1-5	.	TGCGCCAGCAGCCAAGATGCGGGGACAGGGTGGCAGCCCCAGCATTTT	CASSQDAGTGWQPQHF
TRBD2	TRBV5-1	TRBJ2-3	few	TGCGCCAGCAGCTGGACTAGCGGGAGCACAGATACGCAGTATTTT	CASSWTSGSTDTQYF
TRBD1	TRBV27	TRBJ2-7	few	TGTGCCAGCAGGGGAGGACAGGGGGCCTTCTACGAGCAGTACTTC	CASRGGQGAFYEQYF
TRBD2	TRBV2	TRBJ2-3	few	TGTGCCAGCAGTGATATCAGACTAGCGGGTAGCACAGATACGCAGTATTTT	CASSDIRLAGSTDTQYF
TRBD2	TRBV30	TRBJ2-3	.	TGTGCCTGGGGGCTACTAGCGGGAGGATCAGATACGCAGTATTTT	CAWGLLAGGSDTQYF
TRBD1	TRBV25-1	TRBJ1-2	.	TGTGCCAGCAGTGAATATGGTAAAAGGGACAGCTATGGCTACACCTTC	CASSEYGKRDSYGYTF
TRBD2	TRBV18	TRBJ2-3	.	TGTGCCAGCTCCCCGGGAAGCGGGAGGTTCACAGATACGCAGTATTTT	CASSPGSGRFTDTQYF
TRBD2	TRBV7-2	TRBJ2-1	few	TGTGCCAGCAGCCGAGGACTAGCCCTCGAGCAGTTCTTC	CASSRGLALEQFF
.	TRBV28	TRBJ2-3	.	TGTGCCAGCAGTTTCCCCCGTGACCTTAGGGGCGCAGATACGCAGTATTTT	CASSFPRDLRGADTQYF
.	TRBV5-4	TRBJ2-7	once	TGTGCCAGCAGCACCGAAACAGGGCGGCGCGAGCAGTACTTC	CASSTETGRREQYF
.	TRBV5-1	TRBJ2-7	once	TGCGCCAGCAGCTTGGCCGACGAGCAGTACTTC	CASSLADEQYF
TRBD1	TRBV6-6	TRBJ2-5	few	TGTGCCGCATCCCGACAGGGGGAGACCCAGTACTTC	CAASRQGETQYF
.	TRBV5-1	TRBJ1-1	few	TGCGCCAGCAGCTTGCCGGGGGACACTGAAGCTTTCTTT	CASSLPGDTEAFF
.	TRBV18	TRBJ1-1	few	TGTGCCAGCTCCGAGTTGGGGGGGCTCAACACTGAAGCTTTCTTT	CASSELGGLNTEAFF
.	TRBV28	TRBJ2-3	.	TGTGCCAGCAGTTCCCTCCCCACAGATACGCAGTATTTT	CASSSLPTDTQYF
.	TRBV29-1	TRBJ1-1	.	TGCAGCGTTGAACGATTTGAGACTGAAGCTTTCTTT	CSVERFETEAFF
TRBD1	TRBV7-9	TRBJ1-5	few	TGTGCCACTAGACAGGGAAGCAATCAGCCCCAGCATTTT	CATRQGSNQPQHF
.	TRBV29-1	TRBJ2-3	few	TGCAGCGTTGACCCAGAAGTAAGCACAGATACGCAGTATTTT	CSVDPEVSTDTQYF
.	TRBV12-5	TRBJ2-1	.	TGTGCTAGTGGTTTGAGACTATTAGCCAATGAGCAGTTCTTC	CASGLRLLANEQFF
TRBD1	TRBV4-1	TRBJ2-7	few	TGCGCCAGCACCTTCGGGACAGGGTTTGCCGAGCAGTACTTC	CASTFGTGFAEQYF
.	TRBV7-3	TRBJ2-1	.	TGTGCCAGCAGCTTAGACGGGGACAATGAGCAGTTCTTC	CASSLDGDNEQFF
.	TRBV20-1	TRBJ2-7	few	TGCAGTGCGCGCGACTTCTACGAGCAGTACTTC	CSARDFYEQYF